This T cell receptor (beta chain) was profiled in a study of shared clonotypes between healthy human individuals. The method was immunoSEQ multiplex PCR; TCRdb's version includes in-frame clones alone and lacks a portion of them. The table records about 1.5 million clones, roughly 96% of them present only once. The V gene's germline CDR1 is MDHEN and CDR2 SYDVKM. The CDR3 covers 13 residues. V lost 6 bases to trimming and J lost 0 bases, with 7 bases between them. The genes are TRBV28 and TRBJ2-3; weak D call: TRBD1 (5 bases). The sequence came from a man aged 25 to 40 in good health. Sequences were obtained from naive CD4+ T cells sorted from blood. Subset reported: CD45RA+ positively selected. Here the CDR3 DNA reads TGTGCCAGCAGAGGGGCTAGCACAGATACGCAGTATTTT. This sequence encodes CASRGASTDTQYF.